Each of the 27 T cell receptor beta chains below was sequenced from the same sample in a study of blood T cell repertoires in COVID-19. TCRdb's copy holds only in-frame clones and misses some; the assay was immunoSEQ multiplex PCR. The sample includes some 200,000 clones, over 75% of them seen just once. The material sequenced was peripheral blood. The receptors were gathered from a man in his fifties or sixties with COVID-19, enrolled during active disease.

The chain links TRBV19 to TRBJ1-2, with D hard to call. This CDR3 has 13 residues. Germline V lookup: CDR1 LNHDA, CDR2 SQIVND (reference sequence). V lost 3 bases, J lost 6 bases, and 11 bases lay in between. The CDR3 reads CASSMNVRDGYTF. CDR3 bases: TGTGCCAGTAGTATGAATGTGCGGGATGGCTACACCTTC.

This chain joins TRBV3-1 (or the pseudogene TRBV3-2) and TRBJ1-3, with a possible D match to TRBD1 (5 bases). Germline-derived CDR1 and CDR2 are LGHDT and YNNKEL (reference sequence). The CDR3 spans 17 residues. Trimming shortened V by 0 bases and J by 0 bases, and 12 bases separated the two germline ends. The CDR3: CASSQDGAGGSGNTIYF. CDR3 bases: TGTGCCAGCAGCCAAGATGGGGCAGGCGGCTCTGGAAACACCATATATTTT.

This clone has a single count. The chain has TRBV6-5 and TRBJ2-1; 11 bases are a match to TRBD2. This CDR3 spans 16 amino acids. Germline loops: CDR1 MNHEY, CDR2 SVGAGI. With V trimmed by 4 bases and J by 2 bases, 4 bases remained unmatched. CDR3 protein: CASSSASGRTYNEQFF. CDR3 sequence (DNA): TGTGCCAGCAGTTCCGCTAGCGGGAGGACCTACAATGAGCAGTTCTTC.

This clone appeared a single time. The CDR3 here is CASSPPGLYTQYF. CDR3 nucleotide sequence: TGTGCCAGCAGCCCTCCGGGACTTTATACGCAGTATTTT. V usage is TRBV7-3 and J usage is TRBJ2-3; perhaps TRBD2 as D (6 bases). This CDR3 has 13 amino acids. Deletions cut 5 bases from V and 7 bases from J, with 13 bases between. The germline gives CDR1 SGHTA, CDR2 FQGTGA.

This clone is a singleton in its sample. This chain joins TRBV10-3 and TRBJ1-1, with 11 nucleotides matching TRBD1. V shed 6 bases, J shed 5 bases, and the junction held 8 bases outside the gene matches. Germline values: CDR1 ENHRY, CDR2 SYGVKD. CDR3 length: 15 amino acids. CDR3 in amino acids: CAISGQGAKETEAFF. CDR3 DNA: TGTGCCATCAGCGGACAGGGGGCGAAAGAAACTGAAGCTTTCTTT.

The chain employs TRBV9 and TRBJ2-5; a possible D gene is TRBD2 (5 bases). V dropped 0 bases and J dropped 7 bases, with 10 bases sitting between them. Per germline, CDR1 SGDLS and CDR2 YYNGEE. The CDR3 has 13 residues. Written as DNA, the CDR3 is TGTGCCAGCAGCGTAGAGGAGGTGGCGACCCAGTACTTC. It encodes CASSVEEVATQYF.

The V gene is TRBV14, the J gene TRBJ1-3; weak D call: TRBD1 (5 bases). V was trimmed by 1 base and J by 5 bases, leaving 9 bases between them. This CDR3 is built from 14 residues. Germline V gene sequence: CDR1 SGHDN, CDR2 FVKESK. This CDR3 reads CASSQGQQRNTIYF. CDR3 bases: TGTGCCAGCAGCCAAGGACAGCAAAGAAACACCATATATTTT.

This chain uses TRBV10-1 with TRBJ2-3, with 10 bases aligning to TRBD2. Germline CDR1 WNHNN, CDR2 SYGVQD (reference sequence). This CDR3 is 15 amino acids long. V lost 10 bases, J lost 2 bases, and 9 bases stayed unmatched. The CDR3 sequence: CANQTGLAVTDTQYF. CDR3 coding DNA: TGCGCCAACCAAACTGGACTAGCGGTCACAGATACGCAGTATTTT.

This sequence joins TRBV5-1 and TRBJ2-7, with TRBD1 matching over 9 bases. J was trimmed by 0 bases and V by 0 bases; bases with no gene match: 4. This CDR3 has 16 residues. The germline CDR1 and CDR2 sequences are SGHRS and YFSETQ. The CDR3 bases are TGCGCCAGCAGCTTGGGCCGGGACAGGGCCTCCTACGAGCAGTACTTC. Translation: CASSLGRDRASYEQYF. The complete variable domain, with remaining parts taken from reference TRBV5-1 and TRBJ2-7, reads KAGVTQTPRYLIKTRGQQVTLSCSPISGHRSVSWYQQTPGQGLQFLFEYFSETQRNKGNFPGRFSGRQFSNSRSEMNVSTLELGDSALYLCASSLGRDRASYEQYFGPGTRLTVT.

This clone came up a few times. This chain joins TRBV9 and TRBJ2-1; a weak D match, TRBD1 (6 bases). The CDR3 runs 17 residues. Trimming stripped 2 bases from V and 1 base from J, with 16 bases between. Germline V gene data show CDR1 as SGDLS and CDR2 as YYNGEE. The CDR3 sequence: CASSVQSGTRSYNEQFF. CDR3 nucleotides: TGTGCCAGCAGCGTTCAATCCGGGACAAGGTCCTACAATGAGCAGTTCTTC.

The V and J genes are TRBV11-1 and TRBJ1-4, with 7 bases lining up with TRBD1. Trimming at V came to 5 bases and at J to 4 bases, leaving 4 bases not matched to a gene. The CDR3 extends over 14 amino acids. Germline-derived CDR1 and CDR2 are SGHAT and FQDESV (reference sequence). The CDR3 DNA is TGTGCCAGCAGCGTAGGACAGGATAATGAAAAACTGTTTTTT. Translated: CASSVGQDNEKLFF.

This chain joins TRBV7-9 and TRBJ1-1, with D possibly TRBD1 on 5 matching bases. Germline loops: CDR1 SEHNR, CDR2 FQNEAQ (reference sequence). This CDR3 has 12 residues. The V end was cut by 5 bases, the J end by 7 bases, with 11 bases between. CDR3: CASSQTGVEAFF. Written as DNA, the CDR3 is TGTGCCAGCAGCCAAACAGGTGTTGAAGCTTTCTTT.

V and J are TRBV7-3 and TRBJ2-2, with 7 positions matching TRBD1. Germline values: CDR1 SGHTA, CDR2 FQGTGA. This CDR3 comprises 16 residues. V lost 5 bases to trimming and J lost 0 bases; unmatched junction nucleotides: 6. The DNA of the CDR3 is TGTGCCAGCAGCCCGGGGACAGTTACGAACACCGGGGAGCTGTTTTTT. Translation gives CASSPGTVTNTGELFF.

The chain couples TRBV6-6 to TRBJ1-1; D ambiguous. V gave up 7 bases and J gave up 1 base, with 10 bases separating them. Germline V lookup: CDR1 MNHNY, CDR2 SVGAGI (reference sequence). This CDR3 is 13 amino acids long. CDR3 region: CASTLQTNTEAFF. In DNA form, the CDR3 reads TGTGCCAGCACCCTACAGACGAACACTGAAGCTTTCTTT.

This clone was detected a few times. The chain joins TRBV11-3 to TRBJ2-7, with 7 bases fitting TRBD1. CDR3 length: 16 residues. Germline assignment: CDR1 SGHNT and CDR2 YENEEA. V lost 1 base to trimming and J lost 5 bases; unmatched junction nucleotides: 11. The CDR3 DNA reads TGTGCCAGCAGCTTAGGGGCGACAGGGAAGAGCCACGAGCAGTACTTC. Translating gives CASSLGATGKSHEQYF.

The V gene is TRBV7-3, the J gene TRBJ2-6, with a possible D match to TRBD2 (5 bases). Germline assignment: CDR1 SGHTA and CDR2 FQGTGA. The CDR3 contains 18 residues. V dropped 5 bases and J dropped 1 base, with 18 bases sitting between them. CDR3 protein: CASSPTLAQLSGANVLTF. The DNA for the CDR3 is TGTGCCAGCAGCCCCACCTTAGCGCAACTATCTGGGGCCAACGTCCTGACTTTC.

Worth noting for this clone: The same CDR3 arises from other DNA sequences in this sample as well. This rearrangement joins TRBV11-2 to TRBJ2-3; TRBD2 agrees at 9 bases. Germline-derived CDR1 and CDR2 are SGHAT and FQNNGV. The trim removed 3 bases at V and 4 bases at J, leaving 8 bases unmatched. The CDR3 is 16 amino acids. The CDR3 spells CASSFLSGSSPDTQYF. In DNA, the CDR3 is TGTGCCAGCAGCTTCCTTAGCGGGAGCTCCCCAGATACGCAGTATTTT.

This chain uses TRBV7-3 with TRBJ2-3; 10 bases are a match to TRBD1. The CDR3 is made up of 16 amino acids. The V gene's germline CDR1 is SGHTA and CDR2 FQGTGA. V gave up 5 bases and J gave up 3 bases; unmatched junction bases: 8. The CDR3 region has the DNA TGTGCCAGCAGCCACCGTCCGGGACAGGGGACAGATACGCAGTATTTT. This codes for CASSHRPGQGTDTQYF.

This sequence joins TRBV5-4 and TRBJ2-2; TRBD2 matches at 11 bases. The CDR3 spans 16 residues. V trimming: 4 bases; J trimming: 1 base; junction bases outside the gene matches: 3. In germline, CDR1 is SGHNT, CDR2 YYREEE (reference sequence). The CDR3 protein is CASSRGTSGNTGELFF. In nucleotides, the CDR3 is TGTGCCAGCAGCCGGGGGACTAGCGGGAACACCGGGGAGCTGTTTTTT.

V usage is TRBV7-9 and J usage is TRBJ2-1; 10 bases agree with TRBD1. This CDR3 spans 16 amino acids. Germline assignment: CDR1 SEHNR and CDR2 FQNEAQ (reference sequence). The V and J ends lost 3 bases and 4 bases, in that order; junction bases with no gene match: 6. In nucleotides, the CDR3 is TGTGCCAGCAGCTTCGGACAGGGGGAGATATACAATGAGCAGTTCTTC. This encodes CASSFGQGEIYNEQFF.

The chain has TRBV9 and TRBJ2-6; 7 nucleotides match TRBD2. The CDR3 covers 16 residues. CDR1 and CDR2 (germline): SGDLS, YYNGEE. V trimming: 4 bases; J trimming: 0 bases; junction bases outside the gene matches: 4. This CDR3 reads CASSIRGDSGANVLTF. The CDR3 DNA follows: TGTGCCAGCAGCATACGGGGGGACTCTGGGGCCAACGTCCTGACTTTC.

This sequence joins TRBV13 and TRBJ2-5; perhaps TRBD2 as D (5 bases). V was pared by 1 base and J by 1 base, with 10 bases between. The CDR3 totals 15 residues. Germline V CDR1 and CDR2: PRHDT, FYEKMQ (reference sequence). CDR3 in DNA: TGTGCCAGCAGCTTAGTTGAGGGTTCCCAAGAGACCCAGTACTTC. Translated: CASSLVEGSQETQYF.

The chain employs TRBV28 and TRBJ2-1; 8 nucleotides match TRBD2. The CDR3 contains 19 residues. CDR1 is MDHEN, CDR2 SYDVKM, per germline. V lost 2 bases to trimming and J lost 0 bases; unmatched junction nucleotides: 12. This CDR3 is CASSLRAGVLASSYNEQFF. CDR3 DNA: TGTGCCAGCAGTTTAAGAGCGGGGGTCCTTGCGAGCTCCTACAATGAGCAGTTCTTC.

The CDR3 loop is CASSLATGLSGNTIYF. CDR3 DNA: TGTGCCAGCAGCTTAGCGACAGGCCTATCTGGAAACACCATATATTTT. The J gene is TRBJ1-3, the V gene TRBV7-2; tentatively, D is TRBD1 (6 bases). Looked up from germline, CDR1 is SGHTA and CDR2 is FQGNSA. Trimming removed 0 bases from V and 1 base from J, with 10 bases in between. The CDR3 loop spans 16 amino acids.

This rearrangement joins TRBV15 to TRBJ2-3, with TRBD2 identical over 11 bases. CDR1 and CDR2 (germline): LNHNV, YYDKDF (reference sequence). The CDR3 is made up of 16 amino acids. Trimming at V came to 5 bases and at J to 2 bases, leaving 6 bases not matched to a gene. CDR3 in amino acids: CATSLGSGGATDTQYF. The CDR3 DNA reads TGTGCCACCAGCCTAGGTAGCGGGGGGGCCACAGATACGCAGTATTTT.

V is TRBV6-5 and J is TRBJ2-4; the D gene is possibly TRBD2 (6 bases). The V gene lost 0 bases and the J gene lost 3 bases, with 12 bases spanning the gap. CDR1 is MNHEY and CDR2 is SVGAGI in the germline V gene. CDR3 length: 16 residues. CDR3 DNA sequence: TGTGCCAGCAGTTACTCCATGCTGGGAGGCAAAAACATTCAGTACTTC. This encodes CASSYSMLGGKNIQYF.

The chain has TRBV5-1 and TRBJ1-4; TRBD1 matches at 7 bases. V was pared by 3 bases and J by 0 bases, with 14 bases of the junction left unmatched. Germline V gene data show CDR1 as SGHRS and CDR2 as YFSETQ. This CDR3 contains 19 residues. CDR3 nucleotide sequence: TGCGCCAGCAGCTACTACAGGGGCACTGGCCCGGCAACTAATGAAAAACTGTTTTTT. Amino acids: CASSYYRGTGPATNEKLFF.